These T cell receptor beta chains were read from a single sample in a study of human T cells and chemical hapten exposure. One entry per CDR3 protein, called by TCRdb with MiXCR from the RACE reads. The profile covers about 80,000 distinct CDR3 sequences, with approximately 15% appearing a single time and about 4.6% taken by the ten largest. The specimen was whole blood, collected in connection with sensitization to the hapten diphenylcyclopropenone (DPC). These receptors were obtained from a woman between 50 and 59 years old with alopecia areata. Some clones in this sample may be carry-over from other donors' samples. Each CDR3 is given with its conserved first and last residue. Each record gives: V gene, J gene, CDR3 protein.

V gene: TRBV11-2
J gene: TRBJ1-2
CDR3 protein: CASSSGQTYGYTF

V gene: TRBV6-1
J gene: TRBJ1-2
CDR3 protein: CASSTGQGNYGYTF

V gene: TRBV4-1
J gene: TRBJ2-1
CDR3 protein: CASSFLGGEQFF

V gene: TRBV7-2
J gene: TRBJ2-3
CDR3 protein: CASSRSGGSDTQYF

V gene: TRBV7-8
J gene: TRBJ2-3
CDR3 protein: CASSLYASGSVADTQYF

V gene: TRBV30
J gene: TRBJ2-1
CDR3 protein: CAQAGTIYNEQFF

V gene: TRBV2
J gene: TRBJ2-3
CDR3 protein: CASSPGQGALNTQYF

V gene: TRBV14
J gene: TRBJ2-2
CDR3 protein: CASSQRKGSRQGTGELFF

V gene: TRBV7-9
J gene: TRBJ2-2
CDR3 protein: CASSFKTGIATGELFF

V gene: TRBV9
J gene: TRBJ2-1
CDR3 protein: CASSVRGDNEQFF

V gene: TRBV19
J gene: TRBJ2-1
CDR3 protein: CASRVGQKSSYNEQFF

V gene: TRBV27
J gene: TRBJ1-1
CDR3 protein: CASSSGQGYSEAFF

V gene: TRBV28
J gene: TRBJ1-1
CDR3 protein: CASSLALTGYTEAFF

V gene: TRBV27
J gene: TRBJ1-1
CDR3 protein: CASSSYGTADTEAFF

V gene: TRBV2
J gene: TRBJ1-3
CDR3 protein: CASSEQGNTIYF

V gene: TRBV20-1
J gene: TRBJ2-1
CDR3 protein: CSAGLAWEQFF